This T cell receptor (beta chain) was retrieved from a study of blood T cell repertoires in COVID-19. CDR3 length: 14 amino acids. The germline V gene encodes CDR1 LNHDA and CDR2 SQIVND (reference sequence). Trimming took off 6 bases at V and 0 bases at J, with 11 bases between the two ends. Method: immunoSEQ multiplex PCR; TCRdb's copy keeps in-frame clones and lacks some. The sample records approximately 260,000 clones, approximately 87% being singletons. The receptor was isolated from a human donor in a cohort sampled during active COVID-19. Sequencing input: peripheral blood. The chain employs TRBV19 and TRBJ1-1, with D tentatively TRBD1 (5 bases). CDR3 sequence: CASRQAGLNTEAFF. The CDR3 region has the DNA TGTGCCAGTAGACAGGCAGGGTTGAACACTGAAGCTTTCTTT. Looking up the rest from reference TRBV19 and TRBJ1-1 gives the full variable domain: DGGITQSPKYLFRKEGQNVTLSCEQNLNHDAMYWYRQDPGQGLRLIYYSQIVNDFQKGDIAEGYSVSREKKESFPLTVTSAQKNPTAFYLCASRQAGLNTEAFFGQGTRLTVV.